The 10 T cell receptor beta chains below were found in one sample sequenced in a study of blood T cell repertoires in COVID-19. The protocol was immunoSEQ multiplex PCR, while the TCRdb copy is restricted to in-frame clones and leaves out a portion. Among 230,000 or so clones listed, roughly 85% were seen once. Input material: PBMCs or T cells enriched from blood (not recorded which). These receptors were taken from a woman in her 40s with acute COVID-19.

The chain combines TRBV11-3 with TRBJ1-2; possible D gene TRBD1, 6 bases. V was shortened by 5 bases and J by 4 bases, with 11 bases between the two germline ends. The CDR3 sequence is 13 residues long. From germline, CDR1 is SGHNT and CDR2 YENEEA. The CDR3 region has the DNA TGTGCCAGCAGCCCAGGGGTGGGCTATGGCTACACCTTC. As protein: CASSPGVGYGYTF.

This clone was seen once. The CDR3 DNA follows: TGTGCCACCAGCTCAGGACAGGCAATTAATTCACCCCTCCACTTT. Translation gives CATSSGQAINSPLHF. The rearrangement uses TRBV6-4 and TRBJ1-6; 7 bases line up with TRBD1. The CDR3 has 15 residues. Germline CDR1 reads MRHNA; CDR2 reads SNTAGT. The J segment lost 6 bases and the V segment lost 10 bases, leaving 12 bases of the junction unmatched.

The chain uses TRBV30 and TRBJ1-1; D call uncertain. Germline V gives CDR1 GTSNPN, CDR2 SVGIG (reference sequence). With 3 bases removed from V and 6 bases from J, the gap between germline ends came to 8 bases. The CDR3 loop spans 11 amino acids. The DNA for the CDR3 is TGTGCCTGGAGGTTTTCTGCTGAAGCTTTCTTT. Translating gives CAWRFSAEAFF. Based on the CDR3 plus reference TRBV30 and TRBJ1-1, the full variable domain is SQTIHQWPATLVQPVGSPLSLECTVEGTSNPNLYWYRQAAGRGLQLLFYSVGIGQISSEVPQNLSASRPQDRQFILSSKKLLLSDSGFYLCAWRFSAEAFFGQGTRLTVV.

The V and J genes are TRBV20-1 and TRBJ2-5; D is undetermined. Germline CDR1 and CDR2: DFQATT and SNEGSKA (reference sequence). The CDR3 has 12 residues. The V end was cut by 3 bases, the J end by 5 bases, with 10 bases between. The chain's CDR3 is CSASPPQETQYF. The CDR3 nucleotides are TGCAGTGCTAGTCCCCCCCAGGAGACCCAGTACTTC.

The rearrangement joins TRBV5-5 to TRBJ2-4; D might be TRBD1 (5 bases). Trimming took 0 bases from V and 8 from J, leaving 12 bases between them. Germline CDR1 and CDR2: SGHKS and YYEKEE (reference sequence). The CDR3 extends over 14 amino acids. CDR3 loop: CASSLAVRADIQYF. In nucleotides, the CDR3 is TGTGCCAGCAGCTTGGCGGTCAGGGCGGACATTCAGTACTTC. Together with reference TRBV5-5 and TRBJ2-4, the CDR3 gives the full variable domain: DAGVTQSPTHLIKTRGQQVTLRCSPISGHKSVSWYQQVLGQGPQFIFQYYEKEERGRGNFPDRFSARQFPNYSSELNVNALLLGDSALYLCASSLAVRADIQYFGAGTRLSVL.

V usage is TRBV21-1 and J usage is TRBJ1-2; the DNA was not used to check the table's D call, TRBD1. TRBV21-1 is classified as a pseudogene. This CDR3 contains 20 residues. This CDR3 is CASSPDNRRVRQELPYGYTF. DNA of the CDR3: TGTGCCAGCAGCCCCGACAACCGAAGGGTAAGACAGGAACTCCCATATGGCTACACCTTC.

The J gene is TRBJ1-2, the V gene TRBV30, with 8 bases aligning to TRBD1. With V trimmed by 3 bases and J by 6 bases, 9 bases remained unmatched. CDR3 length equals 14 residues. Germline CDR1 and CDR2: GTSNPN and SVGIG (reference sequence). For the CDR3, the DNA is TGTGCCTGGAGGGGTCCCGGGACAGGTGATGGCTACACCTTC. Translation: CAWRGPGTGDGYTF.

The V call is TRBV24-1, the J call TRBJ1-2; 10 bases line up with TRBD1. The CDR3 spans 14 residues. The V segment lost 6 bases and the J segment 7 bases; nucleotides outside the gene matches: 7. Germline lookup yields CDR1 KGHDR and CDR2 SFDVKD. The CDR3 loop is CATSSGQGGGGYTF. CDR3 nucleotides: TGTGCCACCAGTAGCGGACAGGGGGGTGGTGGCTACACCTTC.

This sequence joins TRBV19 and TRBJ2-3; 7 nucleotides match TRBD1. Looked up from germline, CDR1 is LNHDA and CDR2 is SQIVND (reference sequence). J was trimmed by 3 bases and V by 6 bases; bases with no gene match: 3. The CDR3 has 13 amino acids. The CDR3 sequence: CASSPGQTDTQYF. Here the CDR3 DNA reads TGTGCCAGTAGCCCGGGACAGACAGATACGCAGTATTTT. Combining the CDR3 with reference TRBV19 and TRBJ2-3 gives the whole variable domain DGGITQSPKYLFRKEGQNVTLSCEQNLNHDAMYWYRQDPGQGLRLIYYSQIVNDFQKGDIAEGYSVSREKKESFPLTVTSAQKNPTAFYLCASSPGQTDTQYFGPGTRLTVL.

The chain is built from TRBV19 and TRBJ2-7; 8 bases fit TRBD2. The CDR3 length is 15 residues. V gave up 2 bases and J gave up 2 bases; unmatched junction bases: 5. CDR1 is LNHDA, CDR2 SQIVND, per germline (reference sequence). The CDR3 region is CASSISGGGTYEQYF. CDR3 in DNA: TGTGCCAGTAGTATAAGTGGCGGGGGGACCTACGAGCAGTACTTC.